The rows below give T cell receptor beta chains drawn from one sample of a study of T cells after yellow fever vaccination. TCRdb called the 5' RACE reads again in MiXCR, with one record for every CDR3 protein. Of 150,000 or so distinct CDR3 sequences in the sample, approximately 9.9% were seen once. The sequencing used CD8+ T cells sorted from PBMCs, collected 45 days after the yellow fever booster vaccination. Receptor source: a man aged 18-30 years who received the YFV17D yellow fever vaccine. Each CDR3 is given with its conserved first and last residue. Each record gives: V gene, D gene, J gene, CDR3 length, clone size, CDR3 DNA, CDR3 protein. The D gene is left open where the match is weak. The size entry is marked missing in some rows and otherwise reads once, few, many or a size class.

TRBV19	-	TRBJ2-1	13	many	TGTGCCAGTAGTATCGGCTGGGGCCATGAGCAGTTCTTC	CASSIGWGHEQFF
TRBV6-4	TRBD1	TRBJ1-5	17	-	TGTGCCAGCAGTGACTCTCGTGACAGGGATACCCATCAGCCCCAGCATTTT	CASSDSRDRDTHQPQHF
TRBV12-3/TRBV12-4	TRBD2	TRBJ2-1	15	-	TGTGCCAGCAGCCCCGCAGCGGGGGGATACAATGAGCAGTTCTTC	CASSPAAGGYNEQFF
TRBV12-3/TRBV12-4	-	TRBJ2-7	14	-	TGTGCCAGCAGTTTAGTCAGAGGCCCCTACGAGCAGTACTTC	CASSLVRGPYEQYF
TRBV4-1	-	TRBJ1-2	15	-	TGCGCCAGCAGCCAAAGCGGGCCTGCTAACTATGGCTACACCTTC	CASSQSGPANYGYTF
TRBV7-8	TRBD1	TRBJ2-3	15	few	TGTGCCAGCAGCTTGCCCGGACAGGGGACAGATACGCAGTATTTT	CASSLPGQGTDTQYF
TRBV2	-	TRBJ1-5	14	few	TGTGCCAGCTCTGATGGAGATAGCAATCAGCCCCAGCATTTT	CASSDGDSNQPQHF
TRBV7-9	-	TRBJ1-4	20	-	TGTGCCAGCAGCCAAGCCTACAGGTTGAGCGGCCATATACTTAATGAAAAACTGTTTTTT	CASSQAYRLSGHILNEKLFF
TRBV12-3/TRBV12-4	-	TRBJ1-2	14	few	TGTGCCAGCAGCCAGATACAGGGAGCCTATGGCTACACCTTC	CASSQIQGAYGYTF
TRBV28	-	TRBJ2-1	16	-	TGTGCCAGCAGTTTGGTTGCAGCTTTAGGTGTCGATGAGCAGTTCTTC	CASSLVAALGVDEQFF
TRBV20-1	-	TRBJ2-2	12	-	TGCAGTGCTAGAGATTATACCGGGGAGCTGTTTTTT	CSARDYTGELFF
TRBV20-1	-	TRBJ2-2	13	few	TGCAGTGCTAGAGTTCGGGGAACCGGGGAGCTGTTTTTT	CSARVRGTGELFF
TRBV9	-	TRBJ2-5	15	few	TGTGCCAGCAGCCCCAGGGCCCGGATAATCGAGACCCAGTACTTC	CASSPRARIIETQYF
TRBV7-9	-	TRBJ2-7	12	-	TGTGCCAGCAGCTTAAGGGCCTTCGAGCAGTACTTC	CASSLRAFEQYF